This T cell receptor (beta chain) was retrieved from a study of T cell responses to AZD1222 COVID-19 vaccine. Whole-study results and caveats: Spike-wide vaccine-associated CD4 TCRs dominated at 160-218 and 743-854. The study reported that nearly half of spike-specific TCRs target unmutated variant regions. Baseline serostatus was positive in only five to seven AZD1222 recipients. Without day 14 samples, only post-peak T cell repertoires were studied.

This clone appeared a few times. The antigen remains undetermined. This table comes from immunoSEQ multiplex PCR, and its TCRdb copy is limited to in-frame clones, with some not included. The data contain over 95,000 clones, roughly 90% of them singletons. Per germline, CDR1 ENHRY and CDR2 SYGVKD. This CDR3 is built from 11 residues. V was shortened by 8 bases and J by 4 bases, with 6 bases between the two germline ends. This clonotype was sampled from an adult in good health. The starting material was peripheral blood, obtained on day 0 of AZD1222 vaccination. The J gene is TRBJ1-5, the V gene TRBV10-3, with unresolved D. The CDR3 spells CAIGVNQPQHF. The DNA for the CDR3 is TGTGCCATCGGCGTGAATCAGCCCCAGCATTTT.